A selection of T cell receptor beta chains follows, all from one sample in a study of T cell repertoires in cytomegalovirus infection. A single record per CDR3 protein comes from TCRdb applying MiXCR to the reads. The table lists approximately 180,000 distinct CDR3 sequences, approximately 18% of them singletons. Sequencing was done on a sample of CD8+ T cells from PBMCs. The receptors shown here come from a human donor in good health (CMV status not recorded). Some clones in this sample may be carry-over from other donors' samples. Each CDR3 is given with its conserved first and last residue. The D gene is left open where the match is weak. The size entry is marked missing in some rows and otherwise reads once, few, many or a size class.

>TRBV29-1|few|TRBJ2-5|TRBD2
TGCAGCGTTGAATCCTGGGGACTAGCGGGGGAAGAGTACCAAGAGACCCAGTACTTC
CSVESWGLAGEEYQETQYF
>TRBV7-6|-|TRBJ2-2|-
TGTGCCAGCAGCTTAGTTGCCACCGGGGAGCTGTTTTTT
CASSLVATGELFF
>TRBV10-3|few|TRBJ1-2|-
TGTGCCATCTTTCAAGCGGGGGCTACTGACTATGGCTACACCTTC
CAIFQAGATDYGYTF
>TRBV6-1|-|TRBJ1-5|-
TGTGCCAGCAGTCTCTCAAACCCAGGGAGCAATCAGCCCCAGCATTTT
CASSLSNPGSNQPQHF
>TRBV7-8|medium-sized|TRBJ2-1|TRBD2
TGTGCCAGCAGCTTAGTTATGGGACTAGCGGGTCTCAATGAGCAGTTCTTC
CASSLVMGLAGLNEQFF
>TRBV7-2|many|TRBJ2-7|TRBD1
TGTGCCAGCAGCTTAGAACGCGACAGGGTGTTCGAGCAGTACTTC
CASSLERDRVFEQYF
>TRBV28|-|TRBJ2-5|-
TGTGCCAGCAGTTCCGCCTCGGCGATCCAAGAGACCCAGTACTTC
CASSSASAIQETQYF
>TRBV7-9|-|TRBJ1-2|-
TGTGCCAGCAGAAAGGACAGTAACGACTATGGCTACACCTTC
CASRKDSNDYGYTF
>TRBV6-5|-|TRBJ2-2|-
TGTGCCAGCAGCTCCCGGGACACTACCTCCACCGGGGAGCTGTTTTTT
CASSSRDTTSTGELFF
>TRBV7-8|few|TRBJ1-5|TRBD1
TGTGCCAGCAGATCAGGGACAGGGGAGGGCCAGCCCCAGCATTTT
CASRSGTGEGQPQHF
>TRBV7-2|many|TRBJ2-7|-
TGTGCCAGCAGCTTAGGTGAGACCCACTTGGCCTACGAGCAGTACTTC
CASSLGETHLAYEQYF
>TRBV7-6|-|TRBJ1-2|-
TGTGCCAGCAGCTCGACCTCCTATGGCTACACCTTC
CASSSTSYGYTF
>TRBV7-6|once|TRBJ2-2|TRBD1
TGTGCCAGCAGGCATAGACAGGGTCCGAACACCGGGGAGCTGTTTTTT
CASRHRQGPNTGELFF
>TRBV11-2|-|TRBJ1-6|-
TGTGCCAGCAGCTTAAGTTCAATAAAGCGCCGGCTCCTCCACTTT
CASSLSSIKRRLLHF
>TRBV5-6|-|TRBJ2-1|-
TGTGCCAGCAGCCACGGAGGGAATGAGCAGTTCTTC
CASSHGGNEQFF
>TRBV14|few|TRBJ1-1|-
TGTGCCAGCAGCCAAGATTGGCAGCGAGACACTGAAGCTTTCTTT
CASSQDWQRDTEAFF
>TRBV7-9|few|TRBJ1-2|-
TGTGCCAGCAGCCGAGGGGGGAATTATGGCTACACCTTC
CASSRGGNYGYTF
>TRBV20-1|-|TRBJ1-1|-
TGCAGTGCTAGACCTCTAGAGGGGAGACGGACTGAAGCTTTCTTT
CSARPLEGRRTEAFF
>TRBV29-1|few|TRBJ1-2|TRBD1
TGCAGCGCCCCCGACAGGGACTATGGCTACACCTTC
CSAPDRDYGYTF
>TRBV5-1|-|TRBJ2-2|-
TGCGCCAGCAGCCCTCCGCTTGTCGGGCGGTACTCCGGGGAGCTGTTTTTT
CASSPPLVGRYSGELFF
>TRBV11-2|few|TRBJ2-3|-
TGTGCCAGCAGCCCCCCAGGGGGGGAAGATACGCAGTATTTT
CASSPPGGEDTQYF
>TRBV10-3|-|TRBJ1-5|-
TGTGCCATCCGTTCGGGGCAGAGCAATCAGCCCCAGCATTTT
CAIRSGQSNQPQHF
>TRBV6-5|many|TRBJ2-3|-
TGTGCCAGCAGCACAAACCGAGATACGCAGTATTTT
CASSTNRDTQYF
>TRBV7-6|-|TRBJ2-7|TRBD2
TGTGCCAGCAGCCCCACTAGCGGGGGGGCCTGGGAGCAGTACTTC
CASSPTSGGAWEQYF
>TRBV28|many|TRBJ1-1|-
TGTGCCAGCAGTATAACGGGGGCGCCGAACACTGAAGCTTTCTTT
CASSITGAPNTEAFF
>TRBV20-1|few|TRBJ2-7|TRBD2
TGCAGTGCTAGGCCGACTAGCAGCTTCTACGAGCAGTACTTC
CSARPTSSFYEQYF
>TRBV7-8|few|TRBJ2-5|-
TGTGCCAGCAGCTTCATAACAGCCCAAGAGACCCAGTACTTC
CASSFITAQETQYF
>TRBV9|once|TRBJ2-7|TRBD1
TGTGCCAGCAGCGAGGGACAGGGAGGCTACGAGCAGTACTTC
CASSEGQGGYEQYF
>TRBV4-1|-|TRBJ2-7|TRBD1
TGCGCCAGCAGCCAAGATCCGGGACAGGGAATCTACGAGCAGTACTTC
CASSQDPGQGIYEQYF
>TRBV7-2|few|TRBJ1-1|-
TGTGCCAGCATCCTAAACTTTATGGGGAACACTGAAGCTTTCTTT
CASILNFMGNTEAFF
>TRBV6-2/TRBV6-3|few|TRBJ2-7|-
TGTGCCAGCAGTTACGGCCCGGACACTCCGAGCTCCTACGAGCAGTACTTC
CASSYGPDTPSSYEQYF
>TRBV12-3/TRBV12-4|-|TRBJ2-7|-
TGTGCCAGCAGTTTTGGGACCTCTCACTACGAGCAGTACTTC
CASSFGTSHYEQYF
>TRBV7-2|few|TRBJ1-2|TRBD1
TGTGCCAGCAGCGTTGCGGGACAGCTATATGGCTACACCTTC
CASSVAGQLYGYTF
>TRBV27|few|TRBJ2-1|-
TGTGCCAGCAGGGGGGATAATGAGCAGTTCTTC
CASRGDNEQFF
>TRBV14|few|TRBJ2-5|TRBD2
TGTGCCAGCAGCCACCAAACGGGGGGGCAGGAGGAGACCCAGTACTTC
CASSHQTGGQEETQYF
>TRBV29-1|few|TRBJ1-1|TRBD1
TGCAGCGTTAACATCAGGGGACAGGGGGCCACTGAAGCTTTCTTT
CSVNIRGQGATEAFF
>TRBV12-5|few|TRBJ1-2|TRBD1
TGTGCTAGTGCATCCGGGGACAGCAGGAATGGCTACACCTTC
CASASGDSRNGYTF
>TRBV7-6|few|TRBJ1-1|-
TGTGCCAGCAGCACAGCAGGGCTTGGGGCTTTCTTT
CASSTAGLGAFF
>TRBV7-9|few|TRBJ1-5|-
TGTGCCAGCAGCTGGGGCCGCGAAAGGGATCAGCCCCAGCATTTT
CASSWGRERDQPQHF
>TRBV20-1|many|TRBJ2-1|-
TGCAGTGCTAGAGATCCCCTAGCCTACAATGAGCAGTTCTTC
CSARDPLAYNEQFF
>TRBV5-6|few|TRBJ2-1|-
TGTGCCAGCAGCGCAGCGGGCGGAAATTGGCGCTCCTACAATGAGCAGTTCTTC
CASSAAGGNWRSYNEQFF
>TRBV10-3|-|TRBJ2-3|-
TGTGCCATCAGTGCTTACCGGGACCCTCCTGGGGATACGCAGTATTTT
CAISAYRDPPGDTQYF
>TRBV12-3/TRBV12-4|few|TRBJ2-2|-
TGTGCCAGCGGGGACACGGGCGGCCGGGGCGGGGAGCTGTTTTTT
CASGDTGGRGGELFF
>TRBV5-6|few|TRBJ2-3|TRBD2
TGTGCCAGCAGCCGAAGTCCGGGGGGAATCACAGATACGCAGTATTTT
CASSRSPGGITDTQYF
>TRBV9|few|TRBJ2-5|TRBD2
TGTGCCAGCAGCGGACCTAGCGGGGGGGCCGGGGAGACCCAGTACTTC
CASSGPSGGAGETQYF
>TRBV5-6|few|TRBJ2-2|TRBD1
TGTGCGAGTCAACTCGGGGACAGGGGCCTCCTTCTCACCGGGGAGCTGTTTTTT
CASQLGDRGLLLTGELFF
>TRBV7-7|few|TRBJ1-3|-
TGTGCCAGCAGCATAGACAGGTCCTCTGGAAACACCATATATTTT
CASSIDRSSGNTIYF
>TRBV6-6|-|TRBJ2-5|-
TGTGCCAGCAGTTATGACACCCCAGGGTTTCCTGAGACCCAGTACTTC
CASSYDTPGFPETQYF
>TRBV28|few|TRBJ1-6|-
TGTGCCAGCAGACCCGGGACGGATTATAATTCACCCCTCCACTTT
CASRPGTDYNSPLHF
>TRBV20-1|-|TRBJ1-2|-
TGCAGTGCTAGAGACCCACCCACAGGGAACTATGGCTACACCTTC
CSARDPPTGNYGYTF
>TRBV29-1|few|TRBJ1-2|-
TGCAGCCTGACTGGAAGAGAAGGCTACACCTTC
CSLTGREGYTF